Following are 17 T cell receptor beta chains from one sample sequenced in a study of shared clonotypes between healthy human individuals. This table comes from immunoSEQ multiplex PCR, and its TCRdb copy is limited to in-frame clones, with some not included. Here the sample spans 1.6 million or so clones, about 98.5% being singletons. Input material: naive CD4+ T cells sorted from blood. Subset indicated: CD45RA+ positively selected. These receptors were taken from a man aged 30 to 39 in good health.

This sequence joins TRBV19 and TRBJ1-5; 7 nucleotides align to TRBD1. There are 16 residues in the CDR3. CDR1 LNHDA and CDR2 SQIVND come from the germline V gene (reference sequence). Trimming removed 7 bases from V and 2 bases from J; junction bases left unmatched: 11. The CDR3 sequence: CASTLPQGGGNQPQHF. Here the CDR3 DNA reads TGTGCCAGTACCCTACCGCAGGGGGGAGGCAATCAGCCCCAGCATTTT. Together with reference TRBV19 and TRBJ1-5, the CDR3 gives the full variable domain: DGGITQSPKYLFRKEGQNVTLSCEQNLNHDAMYWYRQDPGQGLRLIYYSQIVNDFQKGDIAEGYSVSREKKESFPLTVTSAQKNPTAFYLCASTLPQGGGNQPQHFGDGTRLSIL.

The V call is TRBV5-4, the J call TRBJ1-2, with a possible D match to TRBD1 (5 bases). Trimming cost V 3 bases and J 2 bases, with 14 bases left between them. The CDR3 runs to 15 residues. Germline V CDR1 and CDR2: SGHNT, YYREEE (reference sequence). CDR3 DNA: TGTGCCAGCAGCTCGATGGCAGGGATAAACTATGGCTACACCTTC. Residues: CASSSMAGINYGYTF.

The V call is TRBV6-1, the J call TRBJ2-7; 8 bases are shared with TRBD1. CDR3 length equals 14 residues. Unmatched junction bases numbered 6, after V lost 3 bases and J lost 5 bases. Germline CDR1 reads MNHNS; CDR2 reads SASEGT. DNA for the CDR3: TGTGCCAGCAGTGAGGGACAGGAAGGACACGAGCAGTACTTC. Residues: CASSEGQEGHEQYF.

This chain uses TRBV5-1 with TRBJ2-1; D perhaps matches TRBD2 (5 bases). The ends were cut back, 0 bases at V and 9 bases at J, with 10 bases in the middle. Germline CDR1 and CDR2: SGHRS and YFSETQ. There are 13 residues in the CDR3. CDR3 sequence reads: CASSLVLASEQFF. Written as DNA, the CDR3 is TGCGCCAGCAGCTTGGTCCTAGCTAGTGAGCAGTTCTTC.

The chain combines TRBV9 with TRBJ2-7, with D tentatively TRBD1 (6 bases). Germline CDR1 SGDLS, CDR2 YYNGEE. V was clipped by 2 bases and J by 5 bases, with 17 bases between them. The CDR3 is 15 amino acids. CDR3 sequence (DNA): TGTGCCAGCAGCGTCTCTCTCACAGGGCTCAACGAGCAGTACTTC. Translated, it gives CASSVSLTGLNEQYF.

The chain uses TRBV28 and TRBJ1-4, with unresolved D. CDR3 length: 14 amino acids. The ends were cut back, 6 bases at V and 5 bases at J, with 13 bases in the middle. Germline assignment: CDR1 MDHEN and CDR2 SYDVKM. CDR3 protein: CASSQRSLNEKLFF. CDR3 DNA: TGTGCCAGCAGCCAGCGCAGCCTGAATGAAAAACTGTTTTTT.

J is TRBJ2-1 and V is TRBV9; TRBD2 matches 14 bases. This CDR3 region has 15 residues. The germline CDR1 and CDR2 sequences are SGDLS and YYNGEE. After removal of 3 bases from V and 13 bases from J, the junction contained 9 bases not matched to a gene. The CDR3 here is CASSAGLAGGVIQFF. DNA for the CDR3: TGTGCCAGCAGCGCAGGACTAGCGGGAGGAGTAATCCAGTTCTTC.

This clone was detected a few times. In the same sample, other DNA sequences code for this CDR3. The chain has TRBV27 and TRBJ2-7; D is unresolved. From germline, CDR1 is MNHEY and CDR2 SMNVEV (reference sequence). V was shortened by 6 bases and J by 0 bases, with 3 bases between the two germline ends. This CDR3 region has 11 residues. The CDR3 region is CASRGSYEQYF. For the CDR3, the DNA is TGTGCCAGCAGAGGCTCCTACGAGCAGTACTTC.

A word on this clone: The same CDR3 arises from other DNA sequences in this sample as well. The chain combines TRBV27 with TRBJ1-1; 9 nucleotides match TRBD1. The CDR3 has 14 residues. Losses at the gene ends were 5 bases for V and 1 base for J; bases not matched to a gene: 2. Germline assignment: CDR1 MNHEY and CDR2 SMNVEV (reference sequence). The CDR3 spells CASSLQGANTEAFF. The CDR3 nucleotides are TGTGCCAGCAGTCTACAGGGGGCGAACACTGAAGCTTTCTTT.

In its sample, this clone was seen once. The chain uses TRBV29-1 and TRBJ2-7, with D tentatively TRBD2 (5 bases). CDR1 and CDR2 (germline): SQVTM, ANQGSEA. The CDR3 sequence is 13 residues long. The V gene lost 1 base and the J gene lost 2 bases, with 9 bases spanning the gap. The CDR3 DNA follows: TGCAGCGTTGAAGCTTCCGGGGCCTACGAGCAGTACTTC. Translating gives CSVEASGAYEQYF.

The chain uses TRBV7-2 and TRBJ1-5; TRBD1 might be the D (6 bases). This CDR3 region has 14 residues. V lost 5 bases to trimming and J lost 0 bases, with 8 bases between them. Looked up from germline, CDR1 is SGHTA and CDR2 is FQGNSA. The CDR3: CASSPGHSNQPQHF. DNA of the CDR3: TGTGCCAGCAGCCCGGGACATAGCAATCAGCCCCAGCATTTT.

The CDR3 DNA reads TGCGCCAGCTCGGCGGGAGGGCCGCCCGCCTACAATGAGCAGTTCTTC. It is translated as CASSAGGPPAYNEQFF. The V call is TRBV10-1, the J call TRBJ2-1; 9 bases agree with TRBD2. J was trimmed by 2 bases and V by 8 bases; bases with no gene match: 10. CDR3 size: 16 residues. Looked up from germline, CDR1 is WNHNN and CDR2 is SYGVQD (reference sequence).

The chain recombines TRBV18 with TRBJ2-1, with 8 nucleotides matching TRBD2. The CDR3 has 15 amino acids. Germline V gene data show CDR1 as KGHSH and CDR2 as LQKENI. V trimming: 3 bases; J trimming: 6 bases; junction bases outside the gene matches: 7. DNA for the CDR3: TGTGCCAGCTCACCGAGAGGACTAGCTAGCAATGAGCAGTTCTTC. Its translation: CASSPRGLASNEQFF. The full variable domain, rest sourced from reference TRBV18 and TRBJ2-1, is NAGVMQNPRHLVRRRGQEARLRCSPMKGHSHVYWYRQLPEEGLKFMVYLQKENIIDESGMPKERFSAEFPKEGPSILRIQQVVRGDSAAYFCASSPRGLASNEQFFGPGTRLTVL.

The V and J genes are TRBV7-8 and TRBJ2-7; tentatively, D is TRBD1 (6 bases). The ends were cut back, 1 base at V and 6 bases at J, with 22 bases in the middle. The CDR3 contains 17 residues. Germline V lookup: CDR1 SGHVS, CDR2 FQNEAQ. The CDR3 is CASSLGVSGTRAREQYF. The CDR3 DNA reads TGTGCCAGCAGCTTAGGGGTTTCGGGGACAAGAGCACGCGAGCAGTACTTC.

The chain employs TRBV5-5 and TRBJ2-2; TRBD1 is a possible D gene (5 bases). V gave up 0 bases and J gave up 5 bases, with 11 bases separating them. Germline CDR1 and CDR2: SGHKS and YYEKEE (reference sequence). The CDR3 is 15 amino acids. DNA of the CDR3: TGTGCCAGCAGCTTGGGCAGGGTTGAAACCGGGGAGCTGTTTTTT. Protein: CASSLGRVETGELFF.

V gene TRBV11-2 combines with J gene TRBJ2-5; TRBD2 agrees at 10 bases. This CDR3 comprises 17 residues. The ends lost 5 bases at V and 2 bases at J; junction bases unmatched: 11. In germline, CDR1 is SGHAT, CDR2 FQNNGV. The DNA of the CDR3 is TGTGCCAGCAGCCGCGGTAATAGCGGGGGGAATCAAGAGACCCAGTACTTC. It is translated as CASSRGNSGGNQETQYF.

The V gene is TRBV6-5, the J gene TRBJ2-5; D gene ambiguous. The CDR3 extends over 13 amino acids. Germline V gives CDR1 MNHEY, CDR2 SVGAGI. V dropped 6 bases and J dropped 7 bases, with 15 bases sitting between them. The chain's CDR3 is CASRTPTATTQYF. CDR3 DNA: TGTGCCAGCAGAACGCCCACAGCGACGACCCAGTACTTC.